This T cell receptor beta chain emerged from a study of cytomegalovirus exposure and HLA in healthy donors. About the research overall: Drawn from HLA-typed donors, roughly 87 million unique TCRs were held in an early data release.

Primers for the PCR totalled 60 Vbeta and 13 Jbeta. The method was immunoSEQ multiplex PCR; TCRdb's version includes in-frame clones alone and lacks a portion of them. This sample has around 100,000 clones; around 75% occur once, and the top ten carry roughly 0.87%. V was clipped by 0 bases and J by 4 bases; unmatched bases: 3. Germline V gene data show CDR1 as SGHRS and CDR2 as YFSETQ. The CDR3 covers 16 residues. Sequencing used PBMCs. The TCR originated in a woman in her twenties or thirties in good health and CMV-seronegative. The chain combines TRBV5-1 with TRBJ2-3; 12 bases are a match to TRBD2. CDR3 protein: CASSLGLAGDADTQYF. DNA of the CDR3: TGCGCCAGCAGCTTGGGACTAGCGGGAGACGCAGATACGCAGTATTTT.